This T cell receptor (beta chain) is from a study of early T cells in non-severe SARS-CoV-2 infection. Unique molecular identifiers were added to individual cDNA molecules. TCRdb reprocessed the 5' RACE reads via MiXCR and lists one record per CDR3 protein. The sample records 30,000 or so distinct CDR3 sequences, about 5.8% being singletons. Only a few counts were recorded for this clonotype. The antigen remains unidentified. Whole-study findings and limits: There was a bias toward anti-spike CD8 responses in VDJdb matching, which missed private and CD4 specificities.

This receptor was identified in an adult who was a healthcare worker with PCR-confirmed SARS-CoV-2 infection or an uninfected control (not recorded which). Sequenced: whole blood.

CDR3 loop: CASSLLAGGRTDTQYF. In DNA form, the CDR3 reads TGTGCCAGCAGCTTATTAGCGGGAGGTCGGACAGATACGCAGTATTTT. The chain joins TRBV7-3 to TRBJ2-3; 10 bases match TRBD2. The trim removed 2 bases at V and 3 bases at J, leaving 5 bases unmatched. Germline CDR1 and CDR2: SGHTA and FQGTGA. The CDR3 is 16 amino acids.